Listed below are T cell receptor beta chains from one sample, sequenced in a study of cytomegalovirus exposure and HLA in healthy donors. Here immunoSEQ multiplex PCR was the method, and the copy in TCRdb shows in-frame clones only, minus some. The table shows some 170,000 clones, with 86% occurring only once. Material for sequencing was PBMCs. The receptors shown here come from a man aged 25 to 40 in good health and CMV-seropositive. CDR3s include the opening cysteine and the closing phenylalanine or tryptophan. The order of the fields is J gene, V gene, clone size, D gene, CDR3 DNA, CDR3 protein. D genes are given only for firm matches. Only some rows state a clone size, as once, few, many or a class for expanded clones.

J: TRBJ2-1; V: TRBV11-3; size: NA; D: NA; DNA: TGTGCCAGCAGCCCCTCGACAGGTCCCAATGAGCAGTTCTTC; CDR3: CASSPSTGPNEQFF
J: TRBJ1-3; V: TRBV30; size: NA; D: NA; DNA: TGTGCCTGGAGAGTCCCTGGAAACACCATATATTTT; CDR3: CAWRVPGNTIYF
J: TRBJ1-1; V: TRBV29-1; size: NA; D: NA; DNA: TGCAGCCTCGCGGCTGCATTGAACACTGAAGCTTTCTTT; CDR3: CSLAAALNTEAFF
J: TRBJ2-3; V: TRBV7-6; size: few; D: TRBD1; DNA: TGTGCCAGCAGCCACGGACAGGGGGCGAAAGATACGCAGTATTTT; CDR3: CASSHGQGAKDTQYF
J: TRBJ1-5; V: TRBV15; size: NA; D: TRBD1; DNA: TGTGCCACCAGCAGAGCCGGACAGGCTGGGAATCAGCCCCAGCATTTT; CDR3: CATSRAGQAGNQPQHF
J: TRBJ2-1; V: TRBV19; size: NA; D: TRBD2; DNA: TGTGCCAGTAGTACAGGGCCTAGCGGGGGGGCCGTGAGCTCCTACAATGAGCAGTTCTTC; CDR3: CASSTGPSGGAVSSYNEQFF
J: TRBJ1-1; V: TRBV5-1; size: NA; D: NA; DNA: TGCGCCAGCAGGGTCGGGGGCGCTGAAGCTTTCTTT; CDR3: CASRVGGAEAFF
J: TRBJ2-1; V: TRBV7-6; size: NA; D: TRBD2; DNA: TGTGCCAGCAGCTTAGCGTACGGTAGCGGGTCCTACAATGAGCAGTTCTTC; CDR3: CASSLAYGSGSYNEQFF
J: TRBJ1-2; V: TRBV4-1; size: NA; D: NA; DNA: TGCGCCAGCAGCCAGGGGACCTCCGCTGAATTC; CDR3: CASSQGTSAEF
J: TRBJ1-1; V: TRBV18; size: NA; D: NA; DNA: TGTGCCAGCTCACCACAGGGAGCTCAGATGAACACTGAAGCTTTCTTT; CDR3: CASSPQGAQMNTEAFF
J: TRBJ2-7; V: TRBV28; size: few; D: NA; DNA: TGTGCCAGCAGTTCCGCCCTCGAGCAGTACTTC; CDR3: CASSSALEQYF
J: TRBJ2-2; V: TRBV29-1; size: NA; D: NA; DNA: TGCAGCGTCAAAGAGGCAGGGAGGACCGGGGAGCTGTTTTTT; CDR3: CSVKEAGRTGELFF
J: TRBJ1-6; V: TRBV9; size: NA; D: NA; DNA: TGTGCCAGCAGCCCAAACAATAATTCACCCCTCCACTTT; CDR3: CASSPNNNSPLHF
J: TRBJ2-2; V: TRBV5-1; size: NA; D: TRBD1; DNA: TGCGCCAGCAGCTTGGAGGGGGACAGGATAAACACCGGGGAGCTGTTTTTT; CDR3: CASSLEGDRINTGELFF
J: TRBJ2-2; V: TRBV6-1; size: NA; D: NA; DNA: TGTGCCAGCAGTGCGCCGGGACAGAACACCGGGGAGCTGTTTTTT; CDR3: CASSAPGQNTGELFF
J: TRBJ1-4; V: TRBV15; size: NA; D: TRBD1; DNA: TGTGCCACCAGCAGGGACAGGTTTGGTATTGAAAAACTGTTTTTT; CDR3: CATSRDRFGIEKLFF
J: TRBJ1-6; V: TRBV6-8; size: NA; D: NA; DNA: TGTGCCAGCAGCTGGCGGGACTTACCGCACCACTTT; CDR3: CASSWRDLPHHF
J: TRBJ2-7; V: TRBV10-2; size: NA; D: NA; DNA: TGCGCCAGCAGTGAGTCCGAGGGAGGCTACGAGCAGTACTTC; CDR3: CASSESEGGYEQYF
J: TRBJ1-5; V: TRBV11-2; size: NA; D: NA; DNA: TGTGCCAGCAGCTTATTTGGTGTGGCAGGCGGCAATCAGCCCCAGCATTTT; CDR3: CASSLFGVAGGNQPQHF
J: TRBJ2-7; V: TRBV11-2; size: NA; D: NA; DNA: TGTGCCAGCAGCTCCTACTACGAGCAGTACTTC; CDR3: CASSSYYEQYF
J: TRBJ2-7; V: TRBV6-1; size: NA; D: TRBD1; DNA: TGTGCCAGCAGTGAAACTGGGACAGGCCTCTACGAGCAGTACTTC; CDR3: CASSETGTGLYEQYF
J: TRBJ2-2; V: TRBV27; size: once; D: TRBD2; DNA: TGTGCCAGCAGGACTGCGGGAGGGCGGGGCACCGGGGAGCTGTTTTTT; CDR3: CASRTAGGRGTGELFF
J: TRBJ2-5; V: TRBV6-5; size: once; D: TRBD2; DNA: TGTGCCAGCGGTCTAGCGGGGGGGCGGTTTCAGACCCAGTACTTC; CDR3: CASGLAGGRFQTQYF
J: TRBJ2-1; V: TRBV11-3; size: NA; D: NA; DNA: TGTGCCAGCAGCTTAAGTAGGGGAACCTACAATGAGCAGTTCTTC; CDR3: CASSLSRGTYNEQFF
J: TRBJ1-2; V: TRBV7-9; size: NA; D: NA; DNA: TGTGCCAGCAGCCAGACACGGAGCTTCAACTATGGCTACACCTTC; CDR3: CASSQTRSFNYGYTF
J: TRBJ2-2; V: TRBV5-1; size: NA; D: TRBD1; DNA: TGCGCCAGCAGCTTGGTGACAGGGACGGGCACCGGGGAGCTGTTTTTT; CDR3: CASSLVTGTGTGELFF
J: TRBJ2-7; V: TRBV5-1; size: NA; D: TRBD2; DNA: TGCGCCAGCAGTGATGGAGCGGGGGGTCCTTACGAGCAGTACTTC; CDR3: CASSDGAGGPYEQYF
J: TRBJ2-1; V: TRBV9; size: NA; D: TRBD2; DNA: TGTGCCAGCAGCGTAGCTAGGAGCGGGGGCTACAATGAGCAGTTCTTC; CDR3: CASSVARSGGYNEQFF
J: TRBJ2-2; V: TRBV11-3; size: NA; D: TRBD2; DNA: TGTGCCAGCAGCGCGGGGGGAGACACCGGGGAGCTGTTTTTT; CDR3: CASSAGGDTGELFF
J: TRBJ1-6; V: TRBV7-2; size: NA; D: NA; DNA: TGTGCCAGCAGCTTAGCCCCCGGGGCTTCACCCCTCCACTTT; CDR3: CASSLAPGASPLHF
J: TRBJ1-6; V: TRBV7-3; size: NA; D: NA; DNA: TGTGCCAGCAGCTCTTCTCAAAGGGAGAATTCACCCCTCCACTTT; CDR3: CASSSSQRENSPLHF
J: TRBJ1-2; V: TRBV18; size: NA; D: NA; DNA: TGTGCCAGCTCACCGGACGACTTCCTAAACTATGGCTACACCTTC; CDR3: CASSPDDFLNYGYTF
J: TRBJ2-7; V: TRBV7-9; size: NA; D: NA; DNA: TGTGCCAGCAGCTTAGCGGGGAATGCCTACGAGCAGTACTTC; CDR3: CASSLAGNAYEQYF
J: TRBJ2-3; V: TRBV5-4; size: NA; D: NA; DNA: TGTGCCAGCAGCTTCGTAAATCGACCTTCGGATACGCAGTATTTT; CDR3: CASSFVNRPSDTQYF
J: TRBJ2-1; V: TRBV28; size: NA; D: NA; DNA: TGTGCCAGCAGTGGGGCAGGGATGGGCAATGAGCAGTTCTTC; CDR3: CASSGAGMGNEQFF
J: TRBJ1-5; V: TRBV12-1; size: NA; D: NA; DNA: TGTGCCAGCAGCCCTAGGGTGAAGCGTAATCAGCCCCAGCATTTT; CDR3: CASSPRVKRNQPQHF
J: TRBJ1-6; V: TRBV30; size: NA; D: NA; DNA: TGTGCCTGGACCCAATCAGGGGACGGTTCACCCCTCCACTTT; CDR3: CAWTQSGDGSPLHF
J: TRBJ1-1; V: TRBV5-1; size: once; D: TRBD1; DNA: TGCGCCAGCAAGGAGGTTCAGGGGGCTTACACTGAAGCTTTCTTT; CDR3: CASKEVQGAYTEAFF
J: TRBJ2-1; V: TRBV30; size: few; D: NA; DNA: TGTGCCTGGAGAGACGGGCGGTACAATGAGCAGTTCTTC; CDR3: CAWRDGRYNEQFF
J: TRBJ2-5; V: TRBV7-7; size: few; D: TRBD2; DNA: TGTGCCAGCAGCCAGGCGGGGGGCGAAGAGACCCAGTACTTC; CDR3: CASSQAGGEETQYF